The source of this T cell receptor (beta chain) is a study of cytomegalovirus exposure and HLA in healthy donors. The study's findings and limits: Researchers reported in a later analysis that a missense DCLRE1C variant was tied to TCR beta V- and J-gene trimming.

In the case of this clone: Its specificity is not known.

This CDR3 is 15 amino acids long. Germline CDR1 and CDR2: SGHDT and YYEEEE. Trimming cost V 5 bases and J 3 bases, with 17 bases left between them. PCR used 60 Vbeta primers and 13 Jbeta primers. The method was immunoSEQ multiplex PCR; TCRdb's version includes in-frame clones alone and lacks a portion of them. The sample yields approximately 160,000 clones, approximately 73% seen once. The source material was PBMCs. The gene calls are TRBV5-6 and TRBJ1-1, with D perhaps matching TRBD1 (6 bases). The sequence came from a man aged 50-59 years in good health and CMV-seronegative. The CDR3 nucleotides are TGTGCCAGCAGTTTAACAACAGGGTCAGACACTGAAGCTTTCTTT. It codes for CASSLTTGSDTEAFF.